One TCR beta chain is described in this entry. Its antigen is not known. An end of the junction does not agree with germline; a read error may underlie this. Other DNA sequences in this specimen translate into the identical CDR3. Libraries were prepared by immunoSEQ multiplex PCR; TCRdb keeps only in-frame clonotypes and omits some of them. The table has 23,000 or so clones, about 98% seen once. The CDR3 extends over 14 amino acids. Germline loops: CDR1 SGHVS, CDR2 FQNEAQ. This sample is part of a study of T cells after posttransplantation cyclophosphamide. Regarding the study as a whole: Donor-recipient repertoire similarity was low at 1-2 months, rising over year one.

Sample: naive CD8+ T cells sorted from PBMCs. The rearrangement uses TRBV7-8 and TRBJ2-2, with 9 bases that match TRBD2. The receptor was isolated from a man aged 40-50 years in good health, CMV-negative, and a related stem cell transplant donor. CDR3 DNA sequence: TGTGCCAGCAGTAGCGGGAGCCTGGCCGGGGAGCTGTTTTTC. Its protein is CASSSGSLAGELFF.